The rows below give T cell receptor beta chains drawn from one sample of a study of blood T cell repertoires in COVID-19. Produced via immunoSEQ multiplex PCR; TCRdb's table is partial and in-frame only. This table holds about 190,000 clones, more than 65% found once. Sequenced: PBMCs or T cells enriched from blood (not recorded which). The source of these receptors is a woman aged 45-60 years with acute COVID-19. CDR3s include the opening cysteine and the closing phenylalanine or tryptophan. The D gene is left open where the match is weak. Clone size appears in some rows only: once, few, many, or a class for an expanded clone.

CDR3 DNA: TGTGCCAGCAGTTACCTCGGACAGGAGGATCAGCCCCAGCATTTT
CDR3 protein: CASSYLGQEDQPQHF
V gene: TRBV6-8
J gene: TRBJ1-5
clone size: once
CDR3 length: 15
D gene: TRBD1

CDR3 DNA: TGTGCCGGCAGGGGACCGGGACAGGGGGCTGTGGAGTATGGCTACACCTTC
CDR3 protein: CAGRGPGQGAVEYGYTF
V gene: TRBV2
J gene: TRBJ1-2
clone size: -
CDR3 length: 17
D gene: TRBD1

CDR3 DNA: TGTGCCAGTAGTATTGTATCTCAGGCAGGGTGGAACTATGGCTACACCTTC
CDR3 protein: CASSIVSQAGWNYGYTF
V gene: TRBV19
J gene: TRBJ1-2
clone size: -
CDR3 length: 17
D gene: -

CDR3 DNA: TGTGCCAGTAGAGGGGACAGGGGAGGCAATCAGCCCCAGCATTTT
CDR3 protein: CASRGDRGGNQPQHF
V gene: TRBV19
J gene: TRBJ1-5
clone size: -
CDR3 length: 15
D gene: TRBD1

CDR3 DNA: TGTGCCAGCGGCGGGACAGCCTATGGCTACACCTTC
CDR3 protein: CASGGTAYGYTF
V gene: TRBV28
J gene: TRBJ1-2
clone size: -
CDR3 length: 12
D gene: TRBD1

CDR3 DNA: TGTGCCAGCAGCGTACAGGGGTCCTATGGCTACACCTTC
CDR3 protein: CASSVQGSYGYTF
V gene: TRBV5-4
J gene: TRBJ1-2
clone size: -
CDR3 length: 13
D gene: TRBD1

CDR3 DNA: TGCGCCAGCAGCCAAGCTCCGGGACAGGGGAACACTGAAGCTTTCTTT
CDR3 protein: CASSQAPGQGNTEAFF
V gene: TRBV4-3
J gene: TRBJ1-1
clone size: -
CDR3 length: 16
D gene: TRBD1

CDR3 DNA: TGTGCCAGCAGTCCCCAGACAGGCCCGGTATATAGCAATCAGCCCCAGCATTTT
CDR3 protein: CASSPQTGPVYSNQPQHF
V gene: TRBV28
J gene: TRBJ1-5
clone size: -
CDR3 length: 18
D gene: -

CDR3 DNA: TGTGCCAGCACCGGAACAGGGGAAGGTAATTCACCCCTCCACTTT
CDR3 protein: CASTGTGEGNSPLHF
V gene: TRBV28
J gene: TRBJ1-6
clone size: -
CDR3 length: 15
D gene: TRBD1

CDR3 DNA: TGTGCCAGCAGTTCCACTCAGGGGAGGAACACTGAAGCTTTCTTT
CDR3 protein: CASSSTQGRNTEAFF
V gene: TRBV6-5
J gene: TRBJ1-1
clone size: -
CDR3 length: 15
D gene: -

CDR3 DNA: TGTGCCAGCAGACAGACTAGTTTTAACACCGGGGAGCTGTTTTTT
CDR3 protein: CASRQTSFNTGELFF
V gene: TRBV11-1
J gene: TRBJ2-2
clone size: -
CDR3 length: 15
D gene: -

CDR3 DNA: TGTGCCAGCAGCTTAGAGGCTGGTGGCTACACCTTC
CDR3 protein: CASSLEAGGYTF
V gene: TRBV11-2
J gene: TRBJ1-2
clone size: -
CDR3 length: 12
D gene: -

CDR3 DNA: TGTGCCAGTAGTCCACCCGGAGGACAGGGGGTGGACTATGGCTACACCTTC
CDR3 protein: CASSPPGGQGVDYGYTF
V gene: TRBV19
J gene: TRBJ1-2
clone size: -
CDR3 length: 17
D gene: TRBD1

CDR3 DNA: TGTGCCAGCAGCTCACGACTAGAGAATGAGCAGTTCTTC
CDR3 protein: CASSSRLENEQFF
V gene: TRBV5-4
J gene: TRBJ2-1
clone size: -
CDR3 length: 13
D gene: -

CDR3 DNA: TGTGCCAGCGGAAAAACAGTGAACACTGAAGCTTTCTTT
CDR3 protein: CASGKTVNTEAFF
V gene: TRBV6-5
J gene: TRBJ1-1
clone size: -
CDR3 length: 13
D gene: -

CDR3 DNA: TGTGCCAGCAGTGCGCTACAGGGGTTGACTGAAGCTTTCTTT
CDR3 protein: CASSALQGLTEAFF
V gene: TRBV28
J gene: TRBJ1-1
clone size: -
CDR3 length: 14
D gene: TRBD1

CDR3 DNA: TGTGCCAGCAGGGAGGGTAGCCGGTTGACTAATGAAAAACTGTTTTTT
CDR3 protein: CASREGSRLTNEKLFF
V gene: TRBV2
J gene: TRBJ1-4
clone size: -
CDR3 length: 16
D gene: -

CDR3 DNA: TGTGCCAGCAGTTTCTTGTTAAGGGCGCGGGGAGGGGATACGCAGTATTTT
CDR3 protein: CASSFLLRARGGDTQYF
V gene: TRBV27
J gene: TRBJ2-3
clone size: -
CDR3 length: 17
D gene: TRBD2

CDR3 DNA: TGTGCCAGCAGCCTCGAGGGCCTACAAAGCTCCTATAATTCACCCCTCCACTTT
CDR3 protein: CASSLEGLQSSYNSPLHF
V gene: TRBV28
J gene: TRBJ1-6
clone size: once
CDR3 length: 18
D gene: -

CDR3 DNA: TGTGCCAGCAGTTACGAGAAGAACCAGCCCCAGCATTTT
CDR3 protein: CASSYEKNQPQHF
V gene: TRBV6-5
J gene: TRBJ1-5
clone size: -
CDR3 length: 13
D gene: -

CDR3 DNA: TGTGCCAGCAGTTTGTCTGGCGGCCGGGAAAAACTGTTTTTT
CDR3 protein: CASSLSGGREKLFF
V gene: TRBV28
J gene: TRBJ1-4
clone size: -
CDR3 length: 14
D gene: -

CDR3 DNA: TGTGCCAGCAGCTTCCTAGGTGGGGGGGGTTTCAATGAGCAGTTCTTC
CDR3 protein: CASSFLGGGGFNEQFF
V gene: TRBV7-2
J gene: TRBJ2-1
clone size: -
CDR3 length: 16
D gene: TRBD2

CDR3 DNA: TGTGCCAGCAGTTACGGATATGGGGGACTCCAAGAGACCCAGTACTTC
CDR3 protein: CASSYGYGGLQETQYF
V gene: TRBV6-5
J gene: TRBJ2-5
clone size: once
CDR3 length: 16
D gene: -

CDR3 DNA: TGTGCCTGGGCCCGGGGAGGGGGATCTGGGGCCAACGTCTTGACTTTC
CDR3 protein: CAWARGGGSGANVLTF
V gene: TRBV30
J gene: TRBJ2-6
clone size: -
CDR3 length: 16
D gene: -

CDR3 DNA: TGTGCCAGCAGTAACTTAAAAAAGGGGACTGAAGCTTTCTTT
CDR3 protein: CASSNLKKGTEAFF
V gene: TRBV6-6
J gene: TRBJ1-1
clone size: -
CDR3 length: 14
D gene: -

CDR3 DNA: TGTGCCACCAGTCTAGGGGGGGCTTTGGACTATGGCTACACCTTC
CDR3 protein: CATSLGGALDYGYTF
V gene: TRBV24-1
J gene: TRBJ1-2
clone size: -
CDR3 length: 15
D gene: -

CDR3 DNA: TGTGCCACGGACGGGGGGGTTCACAATGAGCAGTTCTTC
CDR3 protein: CATDGGVHNEQFF
V gene: TRBV19
J gene: TRBJ2-1
clone size: -
CDR3 length: 13
D gene: TRBD2

CDR3 DNA: TGTGCCACCAGTGATCAACTGGACAGGGGCGATGAGCAGTTCTTC
CDR3 protein: CATSDQLDRGDEQFF
V gene: TRBV24-1
J gene: TRBJ2-1
clone size: -
CDR3 length: 15
D gene: TRBD1

CDR3 DNA: TGTGCCAGCAGTAAAGACAGGGGGCCCACTGAAGCTTTCTTT
CDR3 protein: CASSKDRGPTEAFF
V gene: TRBV27
J gene: TRBJ1-1
clone size: -
CDR3 length: 14
D gene: TRBD1

CDR3 DNA: TGTGCCAGCACCCCTGGCGGGGGAAACTCCTACAATGAGCAGTTCTTC
CDR3 protein: CASTPGGGNSYNEQFF
V gene: TRBV7-2
J gene: TRBJ2-1
clone size: -
CDR3 length: 16
D gene: TRBD2

CDR3 DNA: TGTGCCAGCAGTGAAATTATCCGGAGGGGGCAGGGGTATGGCTACACCTTC
CDR3 protein: CASSEIIRRGQGYGYTF
V gene: TRBV6-1
J gene: TRBJ1-2
clone size: once
CDR3 length: 17
D gene: TRBD1

CDR3 DNA: TGTGCCAGCAGCCTACAGGGGGCGCAAGGCGAAAAACTGTTTTTT
CDR3 protein: CASSLQGAQGEKLFF
V gene: TRBV7-9
J gene: TRBJ1-4
clone size: few
CDR3 length: 15
D gene: TRBD1

CDR3 DNA: TGTGCCAGTAGTATAGGAGGGGGTAGGGCCGGGGAGCTGTTTTTT
CDR3 protein: CASSIGGGRAGELFF
V gene: TRBV19
J gene: TRBJ2-2
clone size: -
CDR3 length: 15
D gene: -

CDR3 DNA: TGTGCCAGCAGTGGAACAGGGGGCGATCAGCCCCAGCATTTT
CDR3 protein: CASSGTGGDQPQHF
V gene: TRBV2
J gene: TRBJ1-5
clone size: once
CDR3 length: 14
D gene: TRBD1

CDR3 DNA: TGCGCCAGCAGCCGGCGATCCGGGACAGGGGCCACAGATACGCAGTATTTT
CDR3 protein: CASSRRSGTGATDTQYF
V gene: TRBV4-1
J gene: TRBJ2-3
clone size: -
CDR3 length: 17
D gene: TRBD1

CDR3 DNA: TGTGCCAGCGGCACTACTCGGGGAGCCAACACTGAAGCTTTCTTT
CDR3 protein: CASGTTRGANTEAFF
V gene: TRBV3-1/TRBV3-2
J gene: TRBJ1-1
clone size: -
CDR3 length: 15
D gene: -

CDR3 DNA: TGTGCCAGCAGCAAAGTGAAAGTGACTCCCCTGAGGTGCTTAGATACGCAGTATTTT
CDR3 protein: CASSKVKVTPLRCLDTQYF
V gene: TRBV21-1
J gene: TRBJ2-3
clone size: -
CDR3 length: 19
D gene: -

CDR3 DNA: TGCGCCAGCAGCACGGGACAGGGGACCGGGGAGCTGTTTTTT
CDR3 protein: CASSTGQGTGELFF
V gene: TRBV5-1
J gene: TRBJ2-2
clone size: many
CDR3 length: 14
D gene: TRBD1

CDR3 DNA: TGTGCCAGCAGCCCGACTAGCGGGGAAGAGACCCAGTACTTC
CDR3 protein: CASSPTSGEETQYF
V gene: TRBV7-9
J gene: TRBJ2-5
clone size: few
CDR3 length: 14
D gene: TRBD2

CDR3 DNA: TGTGCCAGCTCGAAGACAGGGGCGACTAACTATGGCTACACCTTC
CDR3 protein: CASSKTGATNYGYTF
V gene: TRBV7-2
J gene: TRBJ1-2
clone size: few
CDR3 length: 15
D gene: TRBD1

CDR3 DNA: TGCAGCATCTTAGGGGAAGAAAAACTGTTTTTT
CDR3 protein: CSILGEEKLFF
V gene: TRBV29-1
J gene: TRBJ1-4
clone size: once
CDR3 length: 11
D gene: -

CDR3 DNA: TGTGCCAGCAGTTACTCGACAGGGTCGACTGAAGCTTTCTTT
CDR3 protein: CASSYSTGSTEAFF
V gene: TRBV6-5
J gene: TRBJ1-1
clone size: -
CDR3 length: 14
D gene: TRBD1

CDR3 DNA: TGTGCCAGTAGTACCCGGGTGACAGAGACCCAGTACTTC
CDR3 protein: CASSTRVTETQYF
V gene: TRBV19
J gene: TRBJ2-5
clone size: once
CDR3 length: 13
D gene: -

CDR3 DNA: TGTGCCAGCAGTTCCAGACAGGTTGAAGCTTTCTTT
CDR3 protein: CASSSRQVEAFF
V gene: TRBV6-1
J gene: TRBJ1-1
clone size: -
CDR3 length: 12
D gene: -

CDR3 DNA: TGTGCCAGCAGCTTTGGTTGGGAAGTTCTAGGAGGGACTGAAGCTTTCTTT
CDR3 protein: CASSFGWEVLGGTEAFF
V gene: TRBV7-9
J gene: TRBJ1-1
clone size: -
CDR3 length: 17
D gene: -

CDR3 DNA: TGCGCCAGCAGCTTGGTTGGGGGGGCAAATGAGCAGTTCTTC
CDR3 protein: CASSLVGGANEQFF
V gene: TRBV5-1
J gene: TRBJ2-1
clone size: -
CDR3 length: 14
D gene: -